The 24 T cell receptor beta chains in this list originate from one sample, sequenced in a study of shared clonotypes between healthy human individuals. The repertoire was sequenced with immunoSEQ multiplex PCR; TCRdb's copy has only in-frame clones and lacks some. This table holds 950,000 to 1,300,000 clones, approximately 76% found once. The sample comprised memory CD4+ T cells sorted from blood. Documented subset: CD45RA-negative fraction. These receptors were obtained from a man between 18 and 35 years old in good health.

This chain links TRBV5-5 with TRBJ2-7; TRBD2 matches 7 bases. Germline assignment: CDR1 SGHKS and CDR2 YYEKEE (reference sequence). CDR3 length: 15 residues. V lost 0 bases and J lost 2; bases outside the gene matches: 5. The CDR3 DNA reads as TGTGCCAGCAGCTTGGCTGGGGGGGGAACCTACGAGCAGTACTTC. This translates into CASSLAGGGTYEQYF.

This clone was observed once. Other DNA sequences from this sample encode an identical CDR3 as well. The chain carries TRBV7-9 and TRBJ2-5, with 8 bases fitting TRBD2. CDR1 SEHNR and CDR2 FQNEAQ come from the germline V gene (reference sequence). The CDR3 spans 15 residues. Germline trimming cut 2 bases from V and 2 bases from J; bases unmatched to any gene: 4. The CDR3 spells CASSLRLAQQETQYF. The CDR3 nucleotides read TGTGCCAGCAGCTTACGACTAGCGCAGCAAGAGACCCAGTACTTC.

This rearrangement joins TRBV7-8 to TRBJ2-4; the match to TRBD2 covers 13 bases. Germline loops: CDR1 SGHVS, CDR2 FQNEAQ. V shed 6 bases, J shed 16 bases, and the junction held 15 bases outside the gene matches. There are 15 residues in the CDR3. CDR3 bases: TGTGCCAGCAGGGAAAAACCACTAGCGGGAGGGCCGCAATACTTC. Its translation: CASREKPLAGGPQYF.

Concerning this clone itself: At one end, the junction sequence differs from germline, possibly due to a read error. The chain couples TRBV7-2 to TRBJ2-3; D is perhaps TRBD2 (6 bases). Germline CDR1 reads SGHTA; CDR2 reads FQGNSA. This CDR3 has 14 amino acids. CDR3 residues: CASSSPPVADTKYF. The CDR3 DNA reads TGTGCCAGCAGCTCCCCCCCAGTAGCGGATACGAAGTATTTT.

The V gene is TRBV21-1, the J gene TRBJ1-4; the listed D gene, TRBD1, was not tested against the DNA. TRBV21-1 is deemed a pseudogene. This CDR3 comprises 15 residues. The CDR3 region is CASSKLTGMEEKLFF. CDR3 DNA: TGTGCCAGCAGCAAGTTGACAGGCATGGAGGAAAAACTGTTTTTT.

The V call is TRBV18, the J call TRBJ1-3; maybe TRBD1 (6 bases). The CDR3 is made up of 16 amino acids. Trimming left V 3 bases short and J 0 bases short, with 12 bases between. Germline V CDR1 and CDR2: KGHSH, LQKENI. The CDR3 here is CASSPAQGLSGNTIYF. CDR3 sequence (DNA): TGTGCCAGCTCACCCGCACAGGGCCTCTCTGGAAACACCATATATTTT. The entire variable domain, with the rest obtained from reference TRBV18 and TRBJ1-3, is as follows: NAGVMQNPRHLVRRRGQEARLRCSPMKGHSHVYWYRQLPEEGLKFMVYLQKENIIDESGMPKERFSAEFPKEGPSILRIQQVVRGDSAAYFCASSPAQGLSGNTIYFGEGSWLTVV.

The J gene is TRBJ2-1, the V gene TRBV7-2, with D unclear. Per the germline V gene, CDR1 is SGHTA and CDR2 is FQGNSA. V was cut by 5 bases and J by 10 bases, with 15 bases left in between. The CDR3 is made up of 13 amino acids. Written as DNA, the CDR3 is TGTGCCAGCAGCGGCTCCGGCCCTATGGAGCAGTTCTTC. Protein product: CASSGSGPMEQFF.

The rearrangement joins TRBV2 to TRBJ2-2; a possible D gene is TRBD1 (6 bases). V dropped 10 bases and J dropped 3 bases, with 15 bases sitting between them. The CDR3 spans 14 residues. Germline-derived CDR1 and CDR2 are SNHLY and FYNNEI. CDR3 nucleotide sequence: TGTGCCACCCAAGAACAGGGCCACACCGGGGAGCTGTTTTTT. It translates to CATQEQGHTGELFF. Complete variable domain (other parts from reference TRBV2 and TRBJ2-2): EPEVTQTPSHQVTQMGQEVILRCVPISNHLYFYWYRQILGQKVEFLVSFYNNEISEKSEIFDDQFSVERPDGSNFTLKIRSTKLEDSAMYFCATQEQGHTGELFFGEGSRLTVL.

This rearrangement joins TRBV5-1 to TRBJ1-6; 8 bases map to TRBD1. Germline V lookup: CDR1 SGHRS, CDR2 YFSETQ. After removal of 4 bases from V and 7 bases from J, the junction contained 7 bases not matched to a gene. The CDR3 is 15 amino acids. The CDR3 loop reads CASSANRGENSPLHF. The CDR3 nucleotides are TGCGCCAGCAGCGCCAACAGGGGGGAGAATTCACCCCTCCACTTT.

With regard to this clone: The same CDR3 arises from other DNA sequences in this sample as well. The chain combines TRBV18 with TRBJ2-7; D is possibly TRBD2 (7 bases). The length of the CDR3 is 14 residues. From germline, CDR1 is KGHSH and CDR2 LQKENI. V was cut by 3 bases and J by 3 bases, with 12 bases left in between. For the CDR3, the DNA is TGTGCCAGCTCACCCAGGGGAGGGATCTACGAGCAGTACTTC. Translation: CASSPRGGIYEQYF.

The chain uses TRBV6-6 and TRBJ2-4, with TRBD1 matching 8 bases. The CDR3 has 13 amino acids. Germline trimming cut 8 bases from V and 5 bases from J; bases unmatched to any gene: 5. CDR1 is MNHNY and CDR2 is SVGAGI in the germline V gene (reference sequence). The CDR3 spells CASADRGQNIQYF. For the CDR3, the DNA is TGTGCCAGCGCAGACAGGGGTCAAAACATTCAGTACTTC.

V is TRBV7-9 and J is TRBJ2-1; TRBD2 might be the D (5 bases). This CDR3 is 17 amino acids long. The germline gives CDR1 SEHNR, CDR2 FQNEAQ (reference sequence). With 2 bases removed from V and 4 bases from J, the gap between germline ends came to 18 bases. CDR3 region: CASSLPGLTNAYNEQFF. Written as DNA, the CDR3 is TGTGCCAGCAGCTTACCCGGACTGACCAACGCTTACAATGAGCAGTTCTTC.

The chain carries TRBV19 and TRBJ2-1, with 9 bases aligning to TRBD2. CDR1 and CDR2 from the germline V gene are LNHDA and SQIVND (reference sequence). The CDR3 is 15 amino acids. The ends lost 5 bases at V and 8 bases at J; junction bases unmatched: 10. CDR3 residues: CASSEPSGAGYEQFF. Written as DNA, the CDR3 is TGTGCCAGTAGTGAACCTAGCGGGGCCGGCTATGAGCAGTTCTTC.

This chain uses TRBV5-6 with TRBJ1-4, with D possibly TRBD1 on 6 matching bases. Germline V gene data show CDR1 as SGHDT and CDR2 as YYEEEE. Trimming pared 2 bases from V and 2 bases from J, leaving 7 bases between. CDR3 size: 14 residues. CDR3 nucleotide sequence: TGTGCCAGCAGCTTTGGACAGACTAATGAAAAACTGTTTTTT. Amino acids: CASSFGQTNEKLFF.

This clone appeared a few times. In DNA form, the CDR3 reads TGTGCCAGCAGCTTGAAGGACTTGGGGTACAATGAGCAGTTCTTC. This sequence encodes CASSLKDLGYNEQFF. This sequence joins TRBV5-6 and TRBJ2-1, with D perhaps matching TRBD2 (5 bases). The V gene's germline CDR1 is SGHDT and CDR2 YYEEEE. The CDR3 sequence is 15 residues long. Trimming took off 1 base at V and 4 bases at J, with 12 bases between the two ends.

This chain uses TRBV9 with TRBJ2-1; the D gene is possibly TRBD1 (7 bases). This CDR3 region has 14 residues. The germline V gene has CDR1 SGDLS and CDR2 YYNGEE. V lost 2 bases to trimming and J lost 4 bases, with 10 bases between them. The CDR3 DNA follows: TGTGCCAGCAGCGTCGCGGGACAGTACAATGAGCAGTTCTTC. It codes for CASSVAGQYNEQFF.

There are a few counts of this clone. The chain couples TRBV14 to TRBJ1-3, with no clear D. The germline V gene encodes CDR1 SGHDN and CDR2 FVKESK. V was clipped by 2 bases and J by 8 bases, with 7 bases between them. This CDR3 contains 12 residues. CDR3 nucleotides: TGTGCCAGCAGCCAATCAGGAGACACCATATATTTT. Its protein product is CASSQSGDTIYF.

V and J are TRBV10-3 and TRBJ2-5; the D call may be TRBD1 or TRBD2 (5 bases each). The CDR3 spans 13 residues. The V gene's germline CDR1 is ENHRY and CDR2 SYGVKD. V was cut by 11 bases and J by 1 base, with 14 bases left in between. The CDR3, as DNA: TGTGCCTCCGCGGGTGGGGGCCAAGAGACCCAGTACTTC. It encodes CASAGGGQETQYF.

With respect to this clone: Mismatch with germline at one junction end may stem from a read error. CDR3 nucleotide sequence: TGTGCCGGCAGCTTAAAGAGGGACAATGAGCAGTTCTTC. This encodes CAGSLKRDNEQFF. The chain links TRBV11-3 to TRBJ2-1; possible D gene TRBD2, 5 bases. This CDR3 spans 13 amino acids. Germline CDR1 and CDR2: SGHNT and YENEEA.

The genes are TRBV6-1 and TRBJ2-7; 7 bases are a match to TRBD1. This CDR3 contains 16 residues. V was pared by 2 bases and J by 0 bases, with 7 bases of the junction left unmatched. CDR1 and CDR2 (germline): MNHNS, SASEGT. DNA of the CDR3: TGTGCCAGCAGTGAATGGGGCAGGGGGAGCTCCTACGAGCAGTACTTC. Translated: CASSEWGRGSSYEQYF.

This chain uses TRBV5-4 with TRBJ2-2; possibly TRBD2 for D (6 bases). Germline V gene data show CDR1 as SGHNT and CDR2 as YYREEE (reference sequence). Trimming left V 6 bases short and J 4 bases short, with 13 bases between. The CDR3 covers 14 residues. The CDR3: CASKNRGGTGELFF. Here the CDR3 DNA reads TGTGCCAGCAAAAACCGGGGAGGCACCGGGGAGCTGTTTTTT. The full variable domain, rest sourced from reference TRBV5-4 and TRBJ2-2, is ETGVTQSPTHLIKTRGQQVTLRCSSQSGHNTVSWYQQALGQGPQFIFQYYREEENGRGNFPPRFSGLQFPNYSSELNVNALELDDSALYLCASKNRGGTGELFFGEGSRLTVL.

The table lists this clone with a few counts. This chain connects TRBV2 to TRBJ1-2; D perhaps matches TRBD1 (6 bases). Between the trimmed V and J ends, which lost 5 bases and 5 bases, there was a span of 15 bases. Germline V lookup: CDR1 SNHLY, CDR2 FYNNEI. This CDR3 comprises 14 residues. The CDR3 bases are TGTGCCAGCAGTTTGAGGACAGTTCGTTATGGCTACACCTTC. It encodes CASSLRTVRYGYTF.

This chain uses TRBV7-3 with TRBJ1-1, with TRBD1 identical over 10 bases. The CDR3 is 15 amino acids. Losses at the gene ends were 5 bases for V and 1 base for J; bases not matched to a gene: 4. CDR1 SGHTA and CDR2 FQGTGA come from the germline V gene. The CDR3 bases are TGTGCCAGCAGCCGGGGACAGGGGTGGAACACTGAAGCTTTCTTT. It is translated as CASSRGQGWNTEAFF.

V and J are TRBV11-2 and TRBJ2-7, with D tentatively TRBD1 (5 bases). This CDR3 spans 13 amino acids. The V gene's germline CDR1 is SGHAT and CDR2 FQNNGV. The V and J ends lost 3 bases and 6 bases respectively, with 12 bases between them. The CDR3 DNA reads as TGTGCCAGCAGCTTGGCCTTGCAGGGCGAGCAGTACTTC. This encodes CASSLALQGEQYF.